One and the same sample provided the 20 T cell receptor beta chains below, sequenced in a study of T cell responses to AZD1222 COVID-19 vaccine. Here immunoSEQ multiplex PCR was the method, and the copy in TCRdb shows in-frame clones only, minus some. The data contain 100,000 to 150,000 clones, around 90% of them singletons. Sequencing was performed on peripheral blood, taken on day 0 of AZD1222 vaccination. The receptors come from an adult in good health.

The chain employs TRBV3-1 (or the pseudogene TRBV3-2) and TRBJ2-7; TRBD2 might be the D (7 bases). The CDR3 extends over 16 amino acids. The V gene lost 4 bases and the J gene lost 2 bases, with 18 bases spanning the gap. Looked up from germline, CDR1 is LGHDT and CDR2 is YNNKEL (reference sequence). CDR3 loop: CASSRERGGLTYEQYF. CDR3 in DNA: TGTGCCAGCAGCCGCGAGAGGGGGGGGCTTACCTACGAGCAGTACTTC.

This chain links TRBV5-6 with TRBJ1-1; the D gene is possibly TRBD1 (5 bases). V was shortened by 6 bases and J by 7 bases, with 28 bases between the two germline ends. Germline V CDR1 and CDR2: SGHDT, YYEEEE. This CDR3 region has 17 residues. In nucleotides, the CDR3 is TGTGCCAGCAAGGTTCTTGGGGGTTCGCCGAATGCCAATGAAGCTTTCTTT. Encoded protein: CASKVLGGSPNANEAFF.

The CDR3 sequence is CASSVQGGLGQPQHF. The CDR3, as DNA: TGTGCCAGCAGCGTACAGGGGGGCCTAGGACAGCCCCAGCATTTT. The V and J genes are TRBV9 and TRBJ1-5; 7 bases agree with TRBD1. The CDR3 spans 15 residues. The germline CDR1 and CDR2 sequences are SGDLS and YYNGEE. With V trimmed by 1 base and J by 7 bases, 8 bases remained unmatched.

V usage is TRBV5-5 and J usage is TRBJ2-7, with 7 bases aligning to TRBD2. CDR1 and CDR2 (germline): SGHKS, YYEKEE (reference sequence). With V trimmed by 1 base and J by 2 bases, 6 bases remained unmatched. The CDR3 contains 15 residues. CDR3 protein: CASSLTGLPTYEQYF. The CDR3 DNA follows: TGTGCCAGCAGCTTGACGGGACTACCAACCTACGAGCAGTACTTC.

The rearrangement uses TRBV4-2 and TRBJ2-1; unclear D gene. There are 13 residues in the CDR3. The V gene lost 2 bases and the J gene lost 5 bases, with 7 bases spanning the gap. Germline CDR1 LGHNA, CDR2 YNFKEQ. The CDR3: CASSQPGHNEQFF. The CDR3 DNA sequence: TGTGCCAGCAGCCAACCGGGTCACAATGAGCAGTTCTTC.

The chain uses TRBV6-1 and TRBJ1-5; D is ambiguous. Germline V gene sequence: CDR1 MNHNS, CDR2 SASEGT. Trimming left V 2 bases short and J 6 bases short, with 11 bases between. This CDR3 region has 14 residues. The CDR3 sequence: CASSEKPGSQPQHF. CDR3 DNA: TGTGCCAGCAGTGAAAAACCGGGGAGTCAGCCCCAGCATTTT.

This clone was seen only once. CDR3 DNA: TGTGCCAGCCTCCCAGGGGTCAATCAGCCCCAGCATTTT. It yields the protein CASLPGVNQPQHF. The chain links TRBV2 to TRBJ1-5; a possible D gene is TRBD1 (6 bases). This CDR3 is built from 13 residues. V was shortened by 8 bases and J by 3 bases, with 11 bases between the two germline ends. CDR1 and CDR2 from the germline V gene are SNHLY and FYNNEI.

CDR3 nucleotides: TGTGCCAGTAGTACGAGGCCGACAGGGGGCACCATATATTTT. The encoded protein is CASSTRPTGGTIYF. The chain carries TRBV19 and TRBJ1-3, with 9 positions matching TRBD1. V shed 4 bases, J shed 9 bases, and the junction held 7 bases outside the gene matches. The germline V gene encodes CDR1 LNHDA and CDR2 SQIVND (reference sequence). The CDR3 spans 14 residues.

This chain connects TRBV5-6 to TRBJ1-1; D not resolved. The V and J ends lost 4 bases and 1 base respectively, with 14 bases between them. The CDR3 is made up of 15 amino acids. The germline V gene encodes CDR1 SGHDT and CDR2 YYEEEE. CDR3 DNA: TGTGCCAGCAGCCGCCCTGGGCGGGCGAACACTGAAGCTTTCTTT. Its translation is CASSRPGRANTEAFF.

The chain links TRBV4-1 to TRBJ2-3; TRBD2 aligns across 15 bases. This CDR3 region has 17 residues. Germline lookup yields CDR1 MGHRA and CDR2 YSYEKL. The V and J ends lost 3 bases and 4 bases, in that order; junction bases with no gene match: 5. The CDR3 sequence: CASSHQRTSGGADTQYF. The CDR3 DNA reads TGCGCCAGCAGCCACCAGCGGACTAGCGGGGGGGCAGATACGCAGTATTTT.

This chain uses TRBV7-8 with TRBJ2-7; D is possibly TRBD2 (6 bases). Looked up from germline, CDR1 is SGHVS and CDR2 is FQNEAQ. V was pared by 7 bases and J by 3 bases, with 19 bases between. The CDR3 runs 15 residues. CDR3 coding DNA: TGTGCCAGCACCGCCCGGGTGGGCGGGGACTACGAGCAGTACTTC. It encodes CASTARVGGDYEQYF.

This rearrangement joins TRBV6-5 to TRBJ2-3; D possibly matches TRBD1 or TRBD2 (5 bases each). CDR3 length equals 14 residues. Between the trimmed V and J ends, which lost 4 bases and 1 base, there was a span of 9 bases. Germline V CDR1 and CDR2: MNHEY, SVGAGI. DNA for the CDR3: TGTGCCAGCAGTTCCGGGGCCGGCACAGATACGCAGTATTTT. Protein: CASSSGAGTDTQYF.

Here the CDR3 DNA reads TGTGCCAGCAGTTTACATTCAGCCCCGTACTATGGCTACACCTTC. Its protein is CASSLHSAPYYGYTF. The chain is built from TRBV28 and TRBJ1-2, with D hard to call. The CDR3 runs 15 residues. V was clipped by 2 bases and J by 3 bases, with 13 bases between them. Germline V lookup: CDR1 MDHEN, CDR2 SYDVKM.

This chain connects TRBV27 to TRBJ2-3; no clear D gene. Germline V CDR1 and CDR2: MNHEY, SMNVEV (reference sequence). V lost 3 bases to trimming and J lost 6 bases, with 10 bases between them. This CDR3 region has 13 residues. CDR3 in DNA: TGTGCCAGCAGTTTCCTGGACGTGGATACGCAGTATTTT. It codes for CASSFLDVDTQYF.

This chain connects TRBV7-3 to TRBJ1-6; D ambiguous. Germline V gives CDR1 SGHTA, CDR2 FQGTGA. Trimming took off 1 base at V and 10 bases at J, with 8 bases between the two ends. This CDR3 contains 13 residues. The CDR3, as DNA: TGTGCCAGCAGCTTAAGTGCAAACTCACCCCTCCACTTT. As protein: CASSLSANSPLHF.

V is TRBV10-3 and J is TRBJ1-1; possible D gene TRBD1, 6 bases. CDR3 length: 15 residues. Germline CDR1 and CDR2: ENHRY and SYGVKD. V was pared by 6 bases and J by 7 bases, with 21 bases between. DNA of the CDR3: TGTGCCATCAGCCCTCGGACAGAAGCTACAAGTGAAGCTTTCTTT. It specifies CAISPRTEATSEAFF.

This chain uses TRBV15 with TRBJ1-6; D gene ambiguous. The CDR3 runs 14 residues. Germline CDR1 reads LNHNV; CDR2 reads YYDKDF (reference sequence). V lost 5 bases and J lost 7, with 12 bases in between. The CDR3, as DNA: TGTGCCACCAGCTATGACAAGGCCAATTCACCCCTCCACTTT. It yields the protein CATSYDKANSPLHF.

The chain carries TRBV30 and TRBJ1-1; maybe TRBD1 (5 bases). The germline CDR1 and CDR2 sequences are GTSNPN and SVGIG (reference sequence). V was cut by 0 bases and J by 5 bases, with 7 bases left in between. The CDR3 is 12 residues long. The CDR3 nucleotides are TGTGCCTGGAGTGTTGGGGGGACTGAAGCTTTCTTT. This translates into CAWSVGGTEAFF.

This rearrangement joins TRBV6-6 to TRBJ1-1, with 8 bases lining up with TRBD1. The CDR3 runs 14 residues. With V trimmed by 7 bases and J by 1 base, 5 bases remained unmatched. CDR1 and CDR2 from the germline V gene are MNHNY and SVGAGI (reference sequence). DNA for the CDR3: TGTGCCAGCACCTCCGGGACAGGGAACACTGAAGCTTTCTTT. Encoded protein: CASTSGTGNTEAFF.

The rearrangement links TRBV5-1 to TRBJ2-1; 8 nucleotides match TRBD1. Germline-derived CDR1 and CDR2 are SGHRS and YFSETQ. Losses at the gene ends were 1 base for V and 6 bases for J; bases not matched to a gene: 9. The CDR3 loop spans 16 amino acids. CDR3 sequence (DNA): TGCGCCAGCAGCTTGTTCGACAGGGGTTCAAGCAATGAGCAGTTCTTC. Its translation is CASSLFDRGSSNEQFF.